This entry is about one T cell receptor (beta chain). This specimen belongs to a study of blood T cell repertoires in COVID-19. Original processing notes: The assay estimated nucleated cells by amplifying reference gene primers. Sequencing was performed with immunoSEQ multiplex PCR; in TCRdb, only in-frame clones are kept and a portion is missing. D and trimming come from the DNA, and the V and J calls and clone size come from that table. The repertoire holds about 240,000 clones, with roughly four fifths as singletons. Germline CDR1 reads MNHEY; CDR2 reads SVGAGI. The CDR3 contains 15 residues. With V trimmed by 2 bases and J by 8 bases, 9 bases remained unmatched.

The genes are TRBV6-5 and TRBJ2-1; 7 positions match TRBD2. Sequencing was carried out using peripheral blood. This sequence was found in a man aged 25-45 years who had recovered from COVID-19. The CDR3 region has the DNA TGTGCCAGCAGTTACGGTCCGGGGGGATCCTATGAGCAGTTCTTC. Protein product: CASSYGPGGSYEQFF.